This TCR beta chain was sequenced in a study of blood T cell repertoires in COVID-19 (dated by TCRdb to 2018 to 2021). With regard to the full study: The collaborator samples originated in the United States, Italy and Spain and spanned the acute and convalescent phases of COVID-19. The material from the prospective study consisted of cDNA or gDNA derived from T cells, B-cell-depleted T cells, or PBMCs. Deeply sampled blood TCRbeta repertoires from subjects exposed to, actively infected with, or recovered from COVID-19 were included in the dataset. The repertoires were released in a freely available public database meant as a resource for research on the immune response to SARS-CoV-2. The samples were drawn from the first 160 participants of the ongoing ImmuneRACE study and from 950 to 1,500 subjects provided by 6 global collaborators. Nearly every sample came with metadata listing a de-identified subject ID, COVID-19 status, age in years and sex. Where available, HLA class I and class II types were taken from metadata supplied by the sample provider and were not determined by assay-based typing. Paper-wide results and their limitations: Clinical and demographic metadata were provided uncurated, with the amount varying by source and participant.

Regarding this clone: What antigen it recognizes has not been identified. Qualities for individual bases were not recorded, and no much larger clone is one base off.

Trimmed from V: 7 bases; trimmed from J: 4 bases; junction bases lacking a gene match: 6. Including the terminal cysteine and phenylalanine, the CDR3 comprises 14 residues. Here the CDR3 DNA is all that survives: 42 bases in frame from base 1. The germline V gene (reference sequence) specifies MNHEY as CDR1 and SMNVEV as CDR2. The immunoSEQ Assay, a bias-controlled multiplex PCR, was used to amplify TCRbeta CDR3 regions from genomic DNA. For the original study's pipeline: Within the assay, amplification of reference gene primers was used to estimate how many nucleated cells each sample contained. To quantify the absolute abundance of each unique TCRbeta CDR3 rearrangement, sequence reads were collapsed and filtered. For each sample, productive Simpson clonality was calculated as the square root of Simpson's diversity index over productive rearrangements. The clones in this table, taken by TCRdb from immuneACCESS, are in-frame only. Not every clone is retained; where verified, under half of the shortfall comes from an unresolved V gene, and the cause of the rest is unknown. Clonal size and the V and J genes are those of that table, whereas D and trimming came from the DNA. The sample includes approximately 60,000 clones, with approximately 80% observed a single time. The ten most abundant clones make up 45% to 65% of the sample.

Each collaborating institution followed its own protocols to collect whole blood in K2EDTA tubes. For TCRbeta analysis, collaborators shipped samples as frozen whole blood, isolated PBMCs, or DNA extracted from either of those sample types. The specimen was peripheral blood. The TCR comes from an elderly woman with acute or convalescent COVID-19. The chain links TRBV27 with TRBJ2-2, with TRBD1 identical over 7 junction bases. This receptor has the CDR3 CASTTGSRTGELFF. The DNA reads as follows: TGTGCCAGCACGACAGGGTCGCGCACCGGGGAGCTGTTTTTT.